This T cell receptor (beta chain) was sequenced for a study of blood T cell repertoires in COVID-19 (dated by TCRdb to the early 2020s). For the wider study: Collaborator samples came from the United States, Italy and Spain and covered acute and convalescent phases of COVID-19. The material from the prospective study consisted of cDNA or gDNA derived from T cells, B-cell-depleted T cells, or PBMCs. Deeply sampled blood TCRbeta repertoires from subjects exposed to, actively infected with, or recovered from COVID-19 were included in the dataset. A freely available public database, intended as a resource for researchers studying the immune response to SARS-CoV-2, is where the repertoires were released. Samples were obtained from the ongoing ImmuneRACE study (first 160 participants) and from some 1,300 subjects provided by 6 global collaborators. Sample metadata almost always included a de-identified subject ID, COVID-19 status, age in years and sex. Where available, HLA class I and class II types were taken from metadata supplied by the sample provider and were not determined by assay-based typing. Results the study describes overall, beyond this receptor: Clinical and demographic metadata were provided uncurated, with the amount varying by source and participant.

TCRbeta CDR3 regions were amplified from genomic DNA using the immunoSEQ Assay, a bias-controlled multiplex PCR. Under the source paper's analysis protocol: Within the assay, amplification of reference gene primers was used to estimate how many nucleated cells each sample contained. Sequence reads were collapsed and filtered to measure the absolute abundance of every unique TCRbeta CDR3 rearrangement. For each sample, productive Simpson clonality was calculated as the square root of Simpson's diversity index across productive rearrangements. TCRdb retrieved this table from immuneACCESS and kept in-frame rearrangements only. Not all clones are present; in checked studies, unresolved V genes account for under half, and no reason is known for the remainder. From that table come the V and J calls and clone size; the DNA was used to work out D and trimming. The sample table lists approximately 110,000 clones, around 84% of them with a count of one. 2.1% of the sample goes to the ten largest clones.

V is cut back by 11 bases and J by 8 bases, with 8 bases in the junction unmatched. The CDR3 runs 12 residues from the cysteine to the phenylalanine. The kept DNA is CDR3 alone, 36 bases in frame from the first base. Via the germline V gene, CDR1 is MDHEN and CDR2 SYDVKM. In its sample, this clone was seen once. Its antigen is still unknown. No base-level quality is on record; no much larger clone is a single base apart. Whole blood was collected in K2EDTA tubes by collaborating institutions according to the institutions' own protocols. For TCRbeta analysis, collaborator samples were shipped as frozen whole blood, as isolated PBMCs, or as DNA extracted from either sample type.

This clonotype originated in a human donor in a cohort sampled during active COVID-19. Input material: peripheral blood. The rearrangement combines TRBV28 with TRBJ1-4; TRBD1 lines up with 7 middle nucleotides. The CDR3 reads as follows: CAGNRGYEKLFF. The nucleotide sequence is given as TGTGCCGGAAACAGGGGTTACGAAAAACTGTTTTTT.